What follows are 6 T cell receptor beta chains derived from one specimen sequenced in a study of cytomegalovirus exposure and HLA in healthy donors. With 60 Vbeta and 13 Jbeta primers, the PCR was carried out. Profiling relied on immunoSEQ multiplex PCR, and the TCRdb table lists in-frame clones only, not all of them. Counted here are 150,000 to 200,000 clones, roughly 82% occurring once; the ten biggest clones make up about 2.6%. Specimen: PBMCs. These receptors were collected from a woman aged 45-65 years in good health and CMV-seropositive.

The chain uses TRBV7-9 and TRBJ2-7; maybe TRBD1 (6 bases). The CDR3 covers 13 residues. Looked up from germline, CDR1 is SEHNR and CDR2 is FQNEAQ (reference sequence). Trimming took off 1 base at V and 7 bases at J, with 11 bases between the two ends. CDR3 sequence: CASSLDQGREQYF. The CDR3 bases are TGTGCCAGCAGCTTAGATCAGGGGCGGGAGCAGTACTTC.

The V call is TRBV11-3, the J call TRBJ1-1; 10 bases are a match to TRBD1. The V gene's germline CDR1 is SGHNT and CDR2 YENEEA. The CDR3 sequence is 15 residues long. Unmatched junction bases numbered 9, after V lost 4 bases and J lost 7 bases. CDR3 nucleotides: TGTGCCAGCAGCTCGAGACAGGGGGCACAGGGTGAAGCTTTCTTT. Amino acids: CASSSRQGAQGEAFF.

The count of this clone is one. The CDR3 DNA reads as TGTGCCAGCAGCTTAGCCGGACAGGGGACCTATGGCTACACCTTC. Its translation is CASSLAGQGTYGYTF. The gene calls are TRBV7-9 and TRBJ1-2, with 9 bases identical to TRBD1. With V trimmed by 0 bases and J by 4 bases, 3 bases remained unmatched. CDR1 and CDR2 from the germline V gene are SEHNR and FQNEAQ (reference sequence). This CDR3 is built from 15 residues.

As to this clone: Other DNA sequences in this specimen translate into the identical CDR3. This rearrangement joins TRBV18 to TRBJ1-1; 7 nucleotides align to TRBD1. This CDR3 has 13 amino acids. The germline CDR1 and CDR2 sequences are KGHSH and LQKENI. J was trimmed by 3 bases and V by 3 bases; bases with no gene match: 1. The CDR3 reads CASSPQGDTEAFF. The DNA for the CDR3 is TGTGCCAGCTCACCTCAGGGGGACACTGAAGCTTTCTTT.

This chain links TRBV7-2 with TRBJ2-2; D call uncertain. Trimming shortened V by 3 bases and J by 0 bases, and 8 bases separated the two germline ends. Germline V gene sequence: CDR1 SGHTA, CDR2 FQGNSA. There are 15 residues in the CDR3. DNA for the CDR3: TGTGCCAGCAGCTTCGAGGCTGCGAACACCGGGGAGCTGTTTTTT. This codes for CASSFEAANTGELFF. The entire variable domain, with the rest obtained from reference TRBV7-2 and TRBJ2-2, is as follows: GAGVSQSPSNKVTEKGKDVELRCDPISGHTALYWYRQSLGQGLEFLIYFQGNSAPDKSGLPSDRFSAERTGGSVSTLTIQRTQQEDSAVYLCASSFEAANTGELFFGEGSRLTVL.

This chain links TRBV5-4 with TRBJ1-2; 7 bases are a match to TRBD1. Trimming at V came to 0 bases and at J to 4 bases, leaving 6 bases not matched to a gene. The CDR3 is 15 amino acids. Germline V lookup: CDR1 SGHNT, CDR2 YYREEE (reference sequence). CDR3 nucleotide sequence: TGTGCCAGCAGCTTGGGGCAGCGACAGGGCTATGGCTACACCTTC. It codes for CASSLGQRQGYGYTF.